Following are 20 T cell receptor beta chains from one sample sequenced in a study of monozygotic twins with inflammatory bowel disease. From its re-call of the 5' RACE reads, TCRdb lists each CDR3 protein once, without DNA. This table lists approximately 420,000 distinct CDR3 sequences. Sequencing used blood. These receptors all stem from a human donor with ulcerative colitis or Crohn's disease, or a healthy co-twin of an affected twin (not recorded which).

The CDR3 sequence is CASGRAGSTDTQYF. V usage is TRBV2 and J usage is TRBJ2-3; TCRdb's D call of TRBD2 is untestable without DNA. The CDR3 extends over 14 amino acids. Germline V gene data show CDR1 as SNHLY and CDR2 as FYNNEI.

The chain links TRBV7-2 to TRBJ2-1; TCRdb lists TRBD2, though no DNA is available to test this call. The germline V gene encodes CDR1 SGHTA and CDR2 FQGNSA. The CDR3 contains 15 residues. CDR3 region: CASSLRAARGNEQFF.

The rearrangement links TRBV10-3 to TRBJ2-7; TCRdb selects TRBD1, and the lack of DNA leaves this call unchecked. Per the germline V gene, CDR1 is ENHRY and CDR2 is SYGVKD. The CDR3 extends over 12 amino acids. The CDR3 spells CAISQGGYEQYF.

J is TRBJ1-4 and V is TRBV20-1; as DNA is missing, the TRBD1 call by TCRdb cannot be tested. CDR1 is DFQATT and CDR2 is SNEGSKA in the germline V gene (reference sequence). This CDR3 is built from 12 residues. This CDR3 reads CSAREAGGKLFF.

The chain couples TRBV14 to TRBJ2-7. The CDR3 is 14 residues long. Germline V gives CDR1 SGHDN, CDR2 FVKESK. CDR3 in amino acids: CASSQERFPYEQYF.

The chain carries TRBV2 and TRBJ1-2; TCRdb returns TRBD1, unconfirmable since there is no DNA. Germline V gives CDR1 SNHLY, CDR2 FYNNEI. The CDR3 totals 13 residues. The CDR3 spells CASSPVGQYGYTF.

The J gene is TRBJ2-7, the V gene TRBV2; the TCRdb D gene call, TRBD1, has no DNA to confirm it. Germline V gene data show CDR1 as SNHLY and CDR2 as FYNNEI. The CDR3 runs to 14 residues. CDR3 region: CASRKTGQGREQYF.

The chain employs TRBV12-3 or TRBV12-4 and TRBJ2-3; TCRdb picks TRBD1, but there is no DNA to check that call. The CDR3 consists of 14 residues. The CDR3 reads CASSNRGEQDTQYF.

The chain uses TRBV20-1 and TRBJ2-1; TCRdb selects TRBD2, and the lack of DNA leaves this call unchecked. CDR3 size: 17 residues. Germline V gene lookup returns CDR1 DFQATT and CDR2 SNEGSKA (reference sequence). The CDR3 reads CSVPNPRLAVSYNEQFF.

The chain combines TRBV6-2 or TRBV6-3 with TRBJ2-7; TCRdb proposes TRBD1, but this gene call is untestable without DNA. Looked up from germline, CDR1 is MNHEY and CDR2 is SVGEGT. The CDR3 has 17 amino acids. CDR3 sequence reads: CASSYSSAGQGLHEQYF.

Here the CDR3 reads CASSLVAGGSHNEQFF. This sequence joins TRBV7-6 and TRBJ2-1; TCRdb designates TRBD2, a call that cannot be tested without DNA. The CDR3 covers 16 residues. The germline gives CDR1 SGHVS, CDR2 FNYEAQ.

J is TRBJ1-5 and V is TRBV28. Germline CDR1 MDHEN, CDR2 SYDVKM. The CDR3 has 15 residues. The CDR3 is CASTHGRLSNQPQHF.

The rearrangement uses TRBV20-1 and TRBJ2-1; TCRdb names TRBD1, which stays unverified in the absence of DNA. Germline CDR1 DFQATT, CDR2 SNEGSKA (reference sequence). CDR3 length equals 13 residues. The CDR3 loop reads CSARSQGWREQFF.

The gene calls are TRBV29-1 and TRBJ2-5; absent DNA, TCRdb's TRBD2 call cannot be checked. The CDR3 extends over 15 amino acids. CDR1 SQVTM and CDR2 ANQGSEA come from the germline V gene. CDR3 in amino acids: CSVHPAVAGAETQYF.

The V call is TRBV5-1, the J call TRBJ1-6. CDR1 SGHRS and CDR2 YFSETQ come from the germline V gene. CDR3 size: 14 residues. CDR3 in amino acids: CASSLEVPNSPLHF.

V gene TRBV6-7 combines with J gene TRBJ1-5; TCRdb proposes TRBD1, but this gene call is untestable without DNA. TRBV6-7 is treated as an ORF (open reading frame) with a function not yet certain. The CDR3 runs to 17 residues. CDR3: CASRTDRFFYSNQPQHF.

CDR3 region: CASSQLAGNYEQYF. The rearrangement uses TRBV6-4 and TRBJ2-7; with no DNA, the TCRdb D assignment of TRBD2 cannot be verified. The CDR3 covers 14 residues. Germline V gene data show CDR1 as MRHNA and CDR2 as SNTAGT.

CDR3 sequence: CASRQRSEQYF. The chain links TRBV19 to TRBJ2-7. The CDR3 covers 11 residues. The germline V gene has CDR1 LNHDA and CDR2 SQIVND (reference sequence).

The chain couples TRBV2 to TRBJ1-4; with no DNA, the TCRdb D assignment of TRBD1 cannot be verified. The CDR3 is 14 amino acids. Germline-derived CDR1 and CDR2 are SNHLY and FYNNEI. The chain's CDR3 is CASSEDRGDEKLFF.

The chain recombines TRBV5-1 with TRBJ2-2; TCRdb reports TRBD2, a call that lacks DNA to check it against. The CDR3 covers 15 residues. Germline V gene data show CDR1 as SGHRS and CDR2 as YFSETQ. The chain's CDR3 is CASSREGNLAGELFF.